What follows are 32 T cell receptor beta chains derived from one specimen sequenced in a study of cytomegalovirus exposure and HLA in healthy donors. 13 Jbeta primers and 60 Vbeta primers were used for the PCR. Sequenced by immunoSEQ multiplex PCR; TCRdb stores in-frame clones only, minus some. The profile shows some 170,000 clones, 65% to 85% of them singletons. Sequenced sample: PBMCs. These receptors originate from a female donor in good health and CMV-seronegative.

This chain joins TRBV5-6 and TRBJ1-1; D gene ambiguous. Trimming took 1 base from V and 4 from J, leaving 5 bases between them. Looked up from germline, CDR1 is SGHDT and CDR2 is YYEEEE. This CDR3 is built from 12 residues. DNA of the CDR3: TGTGCCAGCAGCTTGATCGGCACTGAAGCTTTCTTT. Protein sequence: CASSLIGTEAFF.

Written as DNA, the CDR3 is TGTGCCGTAGGAGGTCCGGGGCAGCCCCAGCATTTT. Protein product: CAVGGPGQPQHF. The chain carries TRBV7-7 and TRBJ1-5; D remains unclear. Looked up from germline, CDR1 is SSHAT and CDR2 is FNYEAQ (reference sequence). V lost 11 bases to trimming and J lost 7 bases, with 15 bases between them. The CDR3 spans 12 residues.

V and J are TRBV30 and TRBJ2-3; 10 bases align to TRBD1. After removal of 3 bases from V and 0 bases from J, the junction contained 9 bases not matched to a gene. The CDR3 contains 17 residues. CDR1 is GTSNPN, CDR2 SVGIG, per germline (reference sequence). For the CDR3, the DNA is TGTGCCTGGAGGCCCTCATGGGACAGGGGAAGCACAGATACGCAGTATTTT. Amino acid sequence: CAWRPSWDRGSTDTQYF.

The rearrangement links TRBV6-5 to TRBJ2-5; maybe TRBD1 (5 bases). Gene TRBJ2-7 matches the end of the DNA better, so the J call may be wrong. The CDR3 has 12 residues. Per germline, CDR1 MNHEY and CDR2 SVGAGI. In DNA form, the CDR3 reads TGTGCCAGCAGCTCCGACAGCTACGAGCAGTACTTC. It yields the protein CASSSDSYEQYF.

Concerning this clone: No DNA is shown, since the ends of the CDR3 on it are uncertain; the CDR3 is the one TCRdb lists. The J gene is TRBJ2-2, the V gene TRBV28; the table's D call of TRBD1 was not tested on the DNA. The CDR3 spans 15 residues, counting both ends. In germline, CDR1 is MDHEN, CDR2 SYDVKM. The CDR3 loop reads CASSSSGQGLKELFF.

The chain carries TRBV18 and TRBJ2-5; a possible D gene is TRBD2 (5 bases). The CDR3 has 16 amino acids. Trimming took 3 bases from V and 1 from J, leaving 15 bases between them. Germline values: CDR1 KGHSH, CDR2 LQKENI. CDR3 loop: CASSPPGNHFQETQYF. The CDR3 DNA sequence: TGTGCCAGCTCACCCCCGGGGAACCACTTCCAAGAGACCCAGTACTTC.

The CDR3 loop reads CASSIDRGYGYTF. The CDR3 DNA is TGTGCCAGCAGCATAGACAGGGGCTATGGCTACACCTTC. V and J are TRBV27 and TRBJ1-2, with TRBD1 identical over 8 bases. V lost 6 bases to trimming and J lost 4 bases; unmatched junction nucleotides: 4. The CDR3 runs 13 residues. Germline V lookup: CDR1 MNHEY, CDR2 SMNVEV (reference sequence).

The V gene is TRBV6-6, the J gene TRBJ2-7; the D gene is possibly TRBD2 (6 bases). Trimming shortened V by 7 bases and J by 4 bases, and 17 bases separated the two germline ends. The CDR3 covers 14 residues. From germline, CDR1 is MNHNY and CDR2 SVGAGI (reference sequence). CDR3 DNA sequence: TGTGCCAGCACCCAGAGGACTATTCCTTACGAGCAGTACTTC. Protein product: CASTQRTIPYEQYF.

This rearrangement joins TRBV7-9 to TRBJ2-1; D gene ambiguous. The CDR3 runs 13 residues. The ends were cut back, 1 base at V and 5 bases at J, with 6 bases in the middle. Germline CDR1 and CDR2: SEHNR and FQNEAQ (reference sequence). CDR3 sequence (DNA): TGTGCCAGCAGCTTAGGGAGTAACAATGAGCAGTTCTTC. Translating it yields CASSLGSNNEQFF.

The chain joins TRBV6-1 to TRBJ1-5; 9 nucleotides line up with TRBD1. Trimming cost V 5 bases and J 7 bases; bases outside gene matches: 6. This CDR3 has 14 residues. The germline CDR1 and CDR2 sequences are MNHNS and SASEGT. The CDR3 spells CASSLTGGWQPQHF. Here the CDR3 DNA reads TGTGCCAGCAGTCTTACAGGGGGCTGGCAGCCCCAGCATTTT.

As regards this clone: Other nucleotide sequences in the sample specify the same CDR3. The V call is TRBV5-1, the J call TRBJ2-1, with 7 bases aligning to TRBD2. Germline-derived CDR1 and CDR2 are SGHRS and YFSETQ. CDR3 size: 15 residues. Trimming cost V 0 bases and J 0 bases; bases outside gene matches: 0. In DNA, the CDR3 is TGCGCCAGCAGCTTGGGCGGGGGCTCCTACAATGAGCAGTTCTTC. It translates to CASSLGGGSYNEQFF.

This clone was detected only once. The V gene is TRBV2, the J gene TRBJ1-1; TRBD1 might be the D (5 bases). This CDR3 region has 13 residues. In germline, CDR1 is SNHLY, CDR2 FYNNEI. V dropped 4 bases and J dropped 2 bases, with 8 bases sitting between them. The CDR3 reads CASSAGGNTEAFF. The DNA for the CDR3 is TGTGCCAGCAGTGCCGGGGGTAACACTGAAGCTTTCTTT.

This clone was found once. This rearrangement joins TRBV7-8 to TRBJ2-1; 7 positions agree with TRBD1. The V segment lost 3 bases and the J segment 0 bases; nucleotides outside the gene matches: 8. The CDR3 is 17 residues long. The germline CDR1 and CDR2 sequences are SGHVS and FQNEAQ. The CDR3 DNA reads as TGTGCCAGCAGCTTGGCTCTCAGGGGGAGCTCCTACAATGAGCAGTTCTTC. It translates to CASSLALRGSSYNEQFF.

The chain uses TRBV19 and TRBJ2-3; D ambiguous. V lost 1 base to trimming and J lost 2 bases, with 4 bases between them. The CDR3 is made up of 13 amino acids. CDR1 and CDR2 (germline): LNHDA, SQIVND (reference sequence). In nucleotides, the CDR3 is TGTGCCAGTAGTATAGTTATCACAGATACGCAGTATTTT. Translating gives CASSIVITDTQYF. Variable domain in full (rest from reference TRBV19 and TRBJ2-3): DGGITQSPKYLFRKEGQNVTLSCEQNLNHDAMYWYRQDPGQGLRLIYYSQIVNDFQKGDIAEGYSVSREKKESFPLTVTSAQKNPTAFYLCASSIVITDTQYFGPGTRLTVL.

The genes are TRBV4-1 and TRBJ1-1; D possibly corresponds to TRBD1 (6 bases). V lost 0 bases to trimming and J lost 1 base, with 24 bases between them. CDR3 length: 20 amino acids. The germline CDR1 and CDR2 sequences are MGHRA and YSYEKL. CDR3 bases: TGCGCCAGCAGCCAAGAAGAAGCCAGGGGAATGGAGATCAAGAACACTGAAGCTTTCTTT. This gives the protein CASSQEEARGMEIKNTEAFF.

CDR3 in amino acids: CAWRPLAGFNTGELFF. The DNA of the CDR3 is TGTGCCTGGAGACCGTTAGCGGGTTTTAACACCGGGGAGCTGTTTTTT. The gene calls are TRBV30 and TRBJ2-2; 7 positions agree with TRBD2. Germline V lookup: CDR1 GTSNPN, CDR2 SVGIG (reference sequence). This CDR3 has 16 residues. The V and J ends lost 3 bases and 2 bases, in that order; junction bases with no gene match: 9.

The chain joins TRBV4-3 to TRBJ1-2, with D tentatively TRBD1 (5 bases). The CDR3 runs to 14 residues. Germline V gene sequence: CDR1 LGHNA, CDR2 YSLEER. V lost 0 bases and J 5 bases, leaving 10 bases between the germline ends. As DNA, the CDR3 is TGCGCCAGCAGCCAAGAACTGGGGCCGTATGGCTACACCTTC. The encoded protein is CASSQELGPYGYTF.

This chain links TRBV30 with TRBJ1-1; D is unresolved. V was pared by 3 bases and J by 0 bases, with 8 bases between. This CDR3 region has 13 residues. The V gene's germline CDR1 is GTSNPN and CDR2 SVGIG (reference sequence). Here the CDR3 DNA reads TGTGCCTGGAGGGCGGGGATGAACACTGAAGCTTTCTTT. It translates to CAWRAGMNTEAFF.

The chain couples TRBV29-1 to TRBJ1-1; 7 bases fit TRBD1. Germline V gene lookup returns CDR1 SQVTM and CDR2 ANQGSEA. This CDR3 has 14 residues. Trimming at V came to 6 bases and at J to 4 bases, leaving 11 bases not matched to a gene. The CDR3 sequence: CSVARTGRGTEAFF. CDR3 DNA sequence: TGCAGCGTAGCAAGGACAGGCAGGGGCACTGAAGCTTTCTTT.

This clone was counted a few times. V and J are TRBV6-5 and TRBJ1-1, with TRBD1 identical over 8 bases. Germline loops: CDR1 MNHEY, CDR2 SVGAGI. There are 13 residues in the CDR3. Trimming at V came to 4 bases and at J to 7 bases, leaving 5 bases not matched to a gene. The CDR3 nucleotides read TGTGCCAGCAGTTTTACCAGGGGGCGTGAAGCTTTCTTT. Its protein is CASSFTRGREAFF.

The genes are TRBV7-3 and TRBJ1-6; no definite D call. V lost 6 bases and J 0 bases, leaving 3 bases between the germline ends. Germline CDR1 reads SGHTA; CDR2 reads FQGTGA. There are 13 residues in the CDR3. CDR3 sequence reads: CASSYSYNSPLHF. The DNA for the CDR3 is TGTGCCAGCAGTTACTCCTATAATTCACCCCTCCACTTT.

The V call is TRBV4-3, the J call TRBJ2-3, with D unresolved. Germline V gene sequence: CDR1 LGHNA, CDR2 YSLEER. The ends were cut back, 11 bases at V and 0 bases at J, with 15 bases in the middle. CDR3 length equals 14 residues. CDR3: CARNGGTSTDTQYF. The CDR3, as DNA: TGCGCCCGAAACGGCGGCACTAGCACAGATACGCAGTATTTT.

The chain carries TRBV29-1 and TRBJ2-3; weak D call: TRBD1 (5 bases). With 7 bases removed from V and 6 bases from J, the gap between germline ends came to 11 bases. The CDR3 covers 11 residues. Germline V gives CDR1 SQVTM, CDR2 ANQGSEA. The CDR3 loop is CSGGAGDTQYF. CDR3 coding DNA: TGCAGCGGCGGAGCAGGGGATACGCAGTATTTT.

CDR3 amino acids: CASSLGRAPGEQYF. The DNA of the CDR3 is TGTGCCAGCAGCTTGGGCAGGGCCCCCGGGGAGCAGTACTTC. The chain is built from TRBV7-8 and TRBJ2-7; D might be TRBD1 (5 bases). Trimming stripped 3 bases from V and 7 bases from J, with 16 bases between. This CDR3 has 14 amino acids. Germline V gene data show CDR1 as SGHVS and CDR2 as FQNEAQ.

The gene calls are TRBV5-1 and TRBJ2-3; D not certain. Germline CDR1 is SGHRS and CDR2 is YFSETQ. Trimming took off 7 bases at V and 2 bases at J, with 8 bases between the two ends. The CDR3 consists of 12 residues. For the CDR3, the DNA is TGCGCCAGCCGGAGAATCACAGATACGCAGTATTTT. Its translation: CASRRITDTQYF.

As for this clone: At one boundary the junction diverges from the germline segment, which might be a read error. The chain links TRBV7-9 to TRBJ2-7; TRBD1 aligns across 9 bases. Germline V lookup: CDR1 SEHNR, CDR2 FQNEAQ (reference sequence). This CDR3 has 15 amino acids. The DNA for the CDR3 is TGTTCCAGCAGCTTAGGGACAGGGATTATTAACGAGCAGTACTTC. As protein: CSSSLGTGIINEQYF.

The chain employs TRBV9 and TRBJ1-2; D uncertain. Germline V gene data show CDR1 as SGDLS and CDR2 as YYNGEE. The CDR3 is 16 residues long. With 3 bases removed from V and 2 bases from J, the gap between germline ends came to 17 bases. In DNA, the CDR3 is TGTGCCAGCAGCGGCTACCCCGGGGTGTCAAACTATGGCTACACCTTC. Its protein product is CASSGYPGVSNYGYTF.

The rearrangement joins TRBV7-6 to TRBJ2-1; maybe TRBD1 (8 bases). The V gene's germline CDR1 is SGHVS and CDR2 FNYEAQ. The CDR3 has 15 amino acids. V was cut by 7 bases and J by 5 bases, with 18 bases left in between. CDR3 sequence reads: CASTNGQGLNNEQFF. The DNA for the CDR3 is TGTGCCAGCACAAATGGACAGGGACTAAACAATGAGCAGTTCTTC.

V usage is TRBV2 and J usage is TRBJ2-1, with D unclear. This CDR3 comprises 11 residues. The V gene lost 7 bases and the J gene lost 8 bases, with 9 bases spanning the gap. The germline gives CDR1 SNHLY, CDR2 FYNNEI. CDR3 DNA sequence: TGTGCCAGCACTTACCACTATGAGCAGTTCTTC. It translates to CASTYHYEQFF.

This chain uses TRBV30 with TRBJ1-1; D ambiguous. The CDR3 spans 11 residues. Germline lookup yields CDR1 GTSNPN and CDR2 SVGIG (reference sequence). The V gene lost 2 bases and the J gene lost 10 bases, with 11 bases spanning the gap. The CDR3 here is CAWSRPKRAFF. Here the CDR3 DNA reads TGTGCCTGGAGTAGACCGAAGCGAGCTTTCTTT.

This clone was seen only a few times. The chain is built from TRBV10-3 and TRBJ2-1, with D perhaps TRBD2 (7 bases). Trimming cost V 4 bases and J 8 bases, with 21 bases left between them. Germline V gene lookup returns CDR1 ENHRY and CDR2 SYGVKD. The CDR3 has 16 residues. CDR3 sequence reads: CAISASAQGGDHEQFF. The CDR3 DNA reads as TGTGCCATCAGTGCGTCGGCGCAAGGGGGGGACCATGAGCAGTTCTTC.

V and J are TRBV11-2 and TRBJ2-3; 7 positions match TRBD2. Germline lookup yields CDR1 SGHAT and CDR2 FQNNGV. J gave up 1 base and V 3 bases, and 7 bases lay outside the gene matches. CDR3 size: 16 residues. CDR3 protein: CASSFGGRWGTDTQYF. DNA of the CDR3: TGTGCCAGCAGCTTCGGGGGGAGGTGGGGCACAGATACGCAGTATTTT.